The clone carrying this TCR beta chain occurred many times. This record belongs to a study of metastatic and nonmetastatic thyroid tumors. In the study overall: It was across blood and tumor or nodule tissue from malignant and benign thyroid patients that repertoires were compared.

From the PCR reads, TCRdb re-called clones with MiXCR. Seen here are 12,000 or so clones, approximately 33% observed once, and the top ten hold roughly 12%. Among the patients, none had received any treatment before thyroid surgery. The CDR3 has 14 residues. CDR1 is SEHNR, CDR2 FQNEAQ, per germline (reference sequence). Trimming took 1 base from V and 12 from J; bases not matched to a gene: 8. The receptor's source is a male donor with papillary thyroid cancer or a benign thyroid nodule (not recorded which). Some clones in this sample may be carry-over from other donors' samples. Sequenced sample: tumor tissue. J is TRBJ1-4 and V is TRBV7-9; 7 positions agree with TRBD1. CDR3 residues: CASSLGPTGMELFF. In DNA, the CDR3 is TGTGCCAGCAGCTTAGGCCCGACAGGGATGGAACTGTTTTTT.